These 8 T cell receptor beta chains were all obtained from the same sample, sequenced in a study of early T cells in non-severe SARS-CoV-2 infection. TCRdb processed the 5' RACE reads anew with MiXCR; each CDR3 protein has one entry. Here the sample spans 80,000 to 95,000 distinct CDR3 sequences, 16% being singletons. The sample was whole blood, taken at baseline. The source of these receptors is an adult who was a healthcare worker with PCR-confirmed SARS-CoV-2 infection or an uninfected control (not recorded which).

This clonotype was seen more than once but under ten times. The chain carries TRBV20-1 and TRBJ2-1, with D perhaps matching TRBD2 (5 bases). There are 14 residues in the CDR3. Between the trimmed V and J ends, which lost 6 bases and 2 bases, there was a span of 14 bases. Germline-derived CDR1 and CDR2 are DFQATT and SNEGSKA (reference sequence). DNA of the CDR3: TGCAGTGCGGACTCAGAAGACACCTACAATGAGCAGTTCTTC. Translation gives CSADSEDTYNEQFF.

The V gene is TRBV18, the J gene TRBJ1-4; D perhaps matches TRBD1 (6 bases). The CDR3 consists of 15 residues. V was cut by 3 bases and J by 0 bases, with 8 bases left in between. CDR1 is KGHSH and CDR2 is LQKENI in the germline V gene. CDR3: CASSPRGTTNEKLFF. The CDR3 region has the DNA TGTGCCAGCTCACCGAGGGGGACAACTAATGAAAAACTGTTTTTT.

This clonotype is medium-sized in the sample. The rearrangement links TRBV7-9 to TRBJ2-5, with D maybe TRBD2 (6 bases). The CDR3 has 14 residues. Per the germline V gene, CDR1 is SEHNR and CDR2 is FQNEAQ (reference sequence). The V gene lost 3 bases and the J gene lost 5 bases, with 13 bases spanning the gap. CDR3 DNA sequence: TGTGCCAGCAGCTTCTCCGGGAGCGGTGAGACCCAGTACTTC. Translated, it gives CASSFSGSGETQYF.

The genes are TRBV13 and TRBJ1-6, with D unresolved. CDR1 and CDR2 (germline): PRHDT, FYEKMQ (reference sequence). V was cut by 4 bases and J by 5 bases, with 9 bases left in between. The length of the CDR3 is 14 residues. CDR3 sequence (DNA): TGTGCCAGCAGCTCAGGTTTCAATAATTCACCCCTCCACTTT. Protein: CASSSGFNNSPLHF.

There are a few counts of this clonotype. V gene TRBV20-1 combines with J gene TRBJ2-7; 11 nucleotides match TRBD2. With V trimmed by 3 bases and J by 7 bases, 5 bases remained unmatched. Germline CDR1 reads DFQATT; CDR2 reads SNEGSKA (reference sequence). This CDR3 comprises 13 residues. The chain's CDR3 is CSASHLAGGEQYF. The CDR3 bases are TGCAGTGCTAGTCACCTAGCGGGGGGTGAGCAGTACTTC.

The genes are TRBV7-6 and TRBJ2-3; D call uncertain. Trimming cost V 2 bases and J 7 bases, with 16 bases left between them. Per the germline V gene, CDR1 is SGHVS and CDR2 is FNYEAQ. The CDR3 is 15 amino acids. As DNA, the CDR3 is TGTGCCAGCAGCTTACGACGCGCCTCCTCGCATACGCAGTATTTT. It codes for CASSLRRASSHTQYF.

The chain uses TRBV7-8 and TRBJ2-1; D might be TRBD2 (6 bases). Germline CDR1 SGHVS, CDR2 FQNEAQ. V was pared by 1 base and J by 8 bases, with 12 bases between. The CDR3 consists of 14 residues. CDR3 residues: CASSLGLDFDEQFF. The CDR3 coding sequence is TGTGCCAGCAGCTTAGGACTAGATTTCGATGAGCAGTTCTTC.

This clonotype was seen repeatedly, ten times or more. J is TRBJ1-5 and V is TRBV27; a possible D gene is TRBD1 (5 bases). Germline CDR1 MNHEY, CDR2 SMNVEV (reference sequence). V gave up 8 bases and J gave up 5 bases, with 10 bases separating them. The CDR3 runs 12 residues. This chain's CDR3 is CASGTAYQPQHF. CDR3 in DNA: TGTGCCAGCGGGACGGCCTATCAGCCCCAGCATTTT.